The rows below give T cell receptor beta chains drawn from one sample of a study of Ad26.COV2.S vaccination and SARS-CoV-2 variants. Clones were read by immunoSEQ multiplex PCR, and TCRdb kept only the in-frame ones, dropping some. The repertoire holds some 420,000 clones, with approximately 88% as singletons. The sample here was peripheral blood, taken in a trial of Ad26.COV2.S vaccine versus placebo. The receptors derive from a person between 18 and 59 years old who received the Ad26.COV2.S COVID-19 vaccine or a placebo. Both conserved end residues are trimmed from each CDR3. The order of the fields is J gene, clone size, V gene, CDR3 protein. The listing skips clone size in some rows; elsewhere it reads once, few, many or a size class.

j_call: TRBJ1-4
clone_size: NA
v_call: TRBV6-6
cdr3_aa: ASSYEAEKLF

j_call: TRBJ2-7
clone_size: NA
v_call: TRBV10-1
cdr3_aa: ASSSQLAGEQY

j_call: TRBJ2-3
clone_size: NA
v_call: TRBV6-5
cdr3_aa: ASRLDGITDTQY

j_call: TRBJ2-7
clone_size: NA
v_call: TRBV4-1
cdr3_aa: ASSHPGTRSSYEQY

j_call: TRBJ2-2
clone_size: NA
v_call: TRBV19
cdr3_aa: ASSSSISGELF

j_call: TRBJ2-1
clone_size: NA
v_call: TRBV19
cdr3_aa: ASSAGGLYNEQF

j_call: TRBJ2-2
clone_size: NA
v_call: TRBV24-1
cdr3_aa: ATSDWKQAANTGELF

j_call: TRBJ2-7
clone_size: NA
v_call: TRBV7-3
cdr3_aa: ASSLDGGIFGEQY

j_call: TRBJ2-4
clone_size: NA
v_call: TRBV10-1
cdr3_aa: ASNPRGAKNIQY

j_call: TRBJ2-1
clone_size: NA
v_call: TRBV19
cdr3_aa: TGAGIHEQF

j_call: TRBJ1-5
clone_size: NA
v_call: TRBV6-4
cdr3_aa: ASSDEGLGNQPQH

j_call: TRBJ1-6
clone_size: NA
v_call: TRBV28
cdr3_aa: ASSQTLNSPLH

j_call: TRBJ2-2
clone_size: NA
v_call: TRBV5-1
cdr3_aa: ASSFNRDRSGGELF

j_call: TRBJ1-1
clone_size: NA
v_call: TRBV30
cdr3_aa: AWGVGGPEAF

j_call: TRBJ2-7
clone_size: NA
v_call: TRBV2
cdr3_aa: ASTGGPTYEQY

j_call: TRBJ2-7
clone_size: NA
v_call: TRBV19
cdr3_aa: ASRGQDSYEQY

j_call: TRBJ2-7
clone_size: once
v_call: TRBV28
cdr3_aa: ASRFSGAGVESSYEQY

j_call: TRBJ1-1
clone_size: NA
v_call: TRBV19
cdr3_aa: ASSRDRGHRYTEAF

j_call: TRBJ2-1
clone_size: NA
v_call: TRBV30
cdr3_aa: AWSLGGGGEQF

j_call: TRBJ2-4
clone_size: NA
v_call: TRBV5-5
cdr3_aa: ASSLGSDIQY

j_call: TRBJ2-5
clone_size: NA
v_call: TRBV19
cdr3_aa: ASRVTGDATQY

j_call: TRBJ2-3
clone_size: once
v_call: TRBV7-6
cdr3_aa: ASSAPRAPAPDTQY

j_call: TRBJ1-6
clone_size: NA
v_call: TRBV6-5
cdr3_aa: ASKPTGLGSPLH

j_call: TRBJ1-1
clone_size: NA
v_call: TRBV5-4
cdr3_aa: ASSLDPGNTEAF

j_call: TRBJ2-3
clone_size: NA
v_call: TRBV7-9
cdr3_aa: ASRREGLGSDTQY